One sample yielded the 12 T cell receptor beta chains listed below, sequenced in a study of shared clonotypes between healthy human individuals. TCRdb's copy holds only in-frame clones and misses some; the assay was immunoSEQ multiplex PCR. The sample lists some 2 million clones; roughly 95% were seen once. The sample taken for sequencing was naive CD4+ T cells sorted from blood. Subset indicated: CD45RA+ positively selected. These receptors all stem from a man between 18 and 29 years old in good health.

Points on this clone: The same CDR3 also results from other DNA sequences found in this sample. The CDR3 loop reads CASSLGGLAKNIQYF. CDR3 bases: TGTGCCAGCAGCCTGGGGGGGCTAGCCAAAAACATTCAGTACTTC. The chain uses TRBV5-4 and TRBJ2-4; D is perhaps TRBD2 (7 bases). Germline CDR1 is SGHNT and CDR2 is YYREEE (reference sequence). The CDR3 is 15 residues long. Deletions cut 4 bases from V and 0 bases from J, with 11 bases between.

The gene calls are TRBV19 and TRBJ2-3; TRBD2 matches 8 bases. Trimming at V came to 5 bases and at J to 4 bases, leaving 8 bases not matched to a gene. The CDR3 is 15 residues long. CDR1 is LNHDA and CDR2 is SQIVND in the germline V gene (reference sequence). The CDR3 DNA is TGTGCCAGTAGTGCCATAGCGGGAATAGCAGATACGCAGTATTTT. Translation gives CASSAIAGIADTQYF.

This sequence joins TRBV6-5 and TRBJ2-7; the match to TRBD1 covers 7 bases. Germline V lookup: CDR1 MNHEY, CDR2 SVGAGI. The CDR3 totals 15 residues. Trimming cost V 6 bases and J 0 bases; bases outside gene matches: 8. CDR3: CASSPTGFSSYEQYF. The CDR3 bases are TGTGCCAGCAGCCCGACAGGGTTCAGCTCCTACGAGCAGTACTTC.

The J gene is TRBJ2-7, the V gene TRBV29-1; no firm D call. Germline assignment: CDR1 SQVTM and CDR2 ANQGSEA. With 0 bases removed from V and 2 bases from J, the gap between germline ends came to 8 bases. The CDR3 loop spans 13 amino acids. The CDR3: CSVEEGGAYEQYF. In DNA, the CDR3 is TGCAGCGTTGAAGAGGGCGGCGCCTACGAGCAGTACTTC.

In its sample, this clone was seen once. The rearrangement uses TRBV4-1 and TRBJ2-3; D unclear. The CDR3 covers 15 residues. Germline-derived CDR1 and CDR2 are MGHRA and YSYEKL. V was shortened by 4 bases and J by 2 bases, with 13 bases between the two germline ends. CDR3 residues: CASSPSGQVTDTQYF. The CDR3 DNA follows: TGCGCCAGCAGCCCCTCCGGTCAAGTCACAGATACGCAGTATTTT.

The table lists this clone with a count of one. In DNA form, the CDR3 reads TGTGCCAGCAGTTACTCGCCAGCCTCCCAAGAGACCCAGTACTTC. The encoded protein is CASSYSPASQETQYF. This chain uses TRBV6-5 with TRBJ2-5; no clear D gene. Trimming cost V 0 bases and J 1 base, with 9 bases left between them. CDR3 size: 15 residues. The germline gives CDR1 MNHEY, CDR2 SVGAGI.

The rearrangement uses TRBV25-1 and TRBJ1-4; no reliable D call. Per germline, CDR1 MGHDK and CDR2 SYGVNS. CDR3 size: 15 residues. V was trimmed by 2 bases and J by 8 bases, leaving 15 bases between them. CDR3 residues: CASSESGFPQEKLFF. DNA for the CDR3: TGTGCCAGCAGTGAAAGTGGTTTTCCCCAGGAAAAACTGTTTTTT. The full variable domain, its missing parts supplied by reference TRBV25-1 and TRBJ1-4, is EADIYQTPRYLVIGTGKKITLECSQTMGHDKMYWYQQDPGMELHLIHYSYGVNSTEKGDLSSESTVSRIRTEHFPLTLESARPSHTSQYLCASSESGFPQEKLFFGSGTQLSVL.

V usage is TRBV29-1 and J usage is TRBJ1-1; D is ambiguous. In germline, CDR1 is SQVTM, CDR2 ANQGSEA. This CDR3 spans 13 amino acids. V was shortened by 2 bases and J by 4 bases, with 11 bases between the two germline ends. Here the CDR3 DNA reads TGCAGCGTTGAAATGGCCCTTGGCACTGAAGCTTTCTTT. Amino acids: CSVEMALGTEAFF.

The V gene is TRBV7-2, the J gene TRBJ2-1; 8 bases are a match to TRBD1. This CDR3 has 15 amino acids. Trimming removed 1 base from V and 7 bases from J; junction bases left unmatched: 6. From germline, CDR1 is SGHTA and CDR2 FQGNSA. CDR3: CASSLETGGWNEQFF. The CDR3 DNA reads TGTGCCAGCAGCTTAGAAACAGGGGGGTGGAATGAGCAGTTCTTC.

The V and J genes are TRBV2 and TRBJ1-2; TRBD1 agrees at 7 bases. J gave up 3 bases and V 2 bases, and 6 bases lay outside the gene matches. The germline gives CDR1 SNHLY, CDR2 FYNNEI. The CDR3 spans 15 residues. The CDR3 DNA reads as TGTGCCAGCAGTGAACCGGGACAGAACCACTATGGCTACACCTTC. Protein sequence: CASSEPGQNHYGYTF.

As for this clone: A much larger clone lies one base from this, so it may be a read error. The same CDR3 arises from other DNA sequences in this sample as well. The chain employs TRBV6-5 and TRBJ2-7; D gene uncertain. This CDR3 has 11 residues. Germline V gene sequence: CDR1 MNHEY, CDR2 SVGAGI. V shed 6 bases and J shed 0 bases, with 3 bases lying between them. The CDR3, as DNA: TGTGCCAGCAGGTCCTCCTACGAGCAGTACTTC. Protein: CASRSSYEQYF.

This chain connects TRBV30 to TRBJ1-2; TRBD1 aligns across 7 bases. CDR1 and CDR2 from the germline V gene are GTSNPN and SVGIG (reference sequence). CDR3 size: 14 residues. V dropped 2 bases and J dropped 1; count of bases not matched to a gene: 4. This CDR3 is CAWSRQGLNYGYTF. The DNA for the CDR3 is TGTGCCTGGAGTCGACAGGGACTTAACTATGGCTACACCTTC.